These 10 T cell receptor beta chains were sequenced from one sample in a study of tumor-infiltrating lymphocytes in primary liver carcinoma. From around 520 ng of total RNA, TCR beta-specific cDNA was reverse-transcribed using a constant-region primer. What produced the TCR beta libraries was three nested multiplex PCR rounds using slightly modified ARM-PCR. The study ran its first two PCR rounds for 9 to 10 cycles each, using TRBV1-TRBV30 forward primers and a C-beta reverse primer. TCRdb analysed the multiplex PCR reads with MiXCR anew, one entry per CDR3 protein. The table shows some 50,000 distinct CDR3 sequences, with 71% occurring only once. From unsorted bulk tissue weighing roughly 17-34 mg, DNA and RNA were co-extracted. What was sequenced was liver tumor tissue from sampling region 5. As to subset: tumor region T5, tumor centre. Receptors were obtained from a man aged 35-49 years with primary liver carcinoma and hepatitis B virus infection.

This clonotype occurred once. One end of the junction is discordant with germline, which a read error may explain. V gene TRBV24-1 combines with J gene TRBJ2-3; the D is unclear. Looked up from germline, CDR1 is KGHDR and CDR2 is SFDVKD. This CDR3 has 13 amino acids. CDR3 nucleotide sequence: TGTGCGACCAGTGGTTATGGGCCCAATATGCAGTATTTT. It specifies CATSGYGPNMQYF.

As regards this clonotype: Mismatch with germline at one junction end may stem from a read error. The V call is TRBV6-5, the J call TRBJ2-7; possible D gene TRBD1, 5 bases. The CDR3 is 16 amino acids. The V gene's germline CDR1 is MNHEY and CDR2 SVGAGI. CDR3 bases: TGTGCCAGCTGTTATTCGCTTGAGACAGTCTCCTACGAGCAGTACTTC. Its translation: CASCYSLETVSYEQYF.

The V gene is TRBV5-4, the J gene TRBJ2-5; 9 bases are shared with TRBD1. CDR1 and CDR2 from the germline V gene are SGHNT and YYREEE (reference sequence). V gave up 0 bases and J gave up 11 bases; unmatched junction bases: 11. The CDR3 length is 15 residues. The CDR3 nucleotides read TGTGCCAGCAGCTTGGACAGGGGGCTAGCGGAGATACAGTACTTC. Translated: CASSLDRGLAEIQYF.

Comment on this clonotype: One end of the junction fails to match germline, which may point to a read error. The V and J genes are TRBV6-5 and TRBJ1-4; no firm D call. The CDR3 totals 14 residues. CDR1 MNHEY and CDR2 SVGAGI come from the germline V gene. Here the CDR3 DNA reads TGTGCCAGCAGCCCAGATAGGACTAATGAAAAACTGCTTTTT. Translating gives CASSPDRTNEKLLF.

As for this clonotype: At one end, the junction sequence differs from germline, possibly due to a read error. V usage is TRBV29-1 and J usage is TRBJ2-5, with a possible D match to TRBD1 (5 bases). The CDR3 runs to 11 residues. Germline V gene lookup returns CDR1 SQVTM and CDR2 ANQGSEA. The CDR3 DNA sequence: TGTAGCTACCGACAGAAAGAGACCCAGTACTTC. As protein: CSYRQKETQYF. The full variable domain, in which reference TRBV29-1 and TRBJ2-5 provide the parts outside the CDR3, is SAVISQKPSRDICQRGTSLTIQCQVDSQVTMMFWYRQQPGQSLTLIATANQGSEATYESGFVIDKFPISRPNLTFSTLTVSNMSPEDSSIYLCSYRQKETQYFGPGTRLLVL.

This clonotype showed up just a few times. It is unclear where the CDR3 begins or ends on the DNA, so no DNA is shown, and the CDR3 is as TCRdb lists it. V gene TRBV5-4 combines with J gene TRBJ2-1. In germline, CDR1 is SGHNT, CDR2 YYREEE (reference sequence). The CDR3 is made up of 13 amino acids, end residues included. CDR3 protein: CAGEWYSCNEQFF.

Points on this clonotype: The junction departs from the called germline gene at one end, perhaps through a read error. This chain links TRBV5-5 with TRBJ1-1; D is unclear. The CDR3 length is 13 residues. Per the germline V gene, CDR1 is SGHKS and CDR2 is YYEKEE (reference sequence). The CDR3 reads CASSLRGYTEALF. CDR3 sequence (DNA): TGTGCCAGCAGCTTGAGAGGTTACACTGAAGCTTTATTT. Complete variable domain (other parts from reference TRBV5-5 and TRBJ1-1): DAGVTQSPTHLIKTRGQQVTLRCSPISGHKSVSWYQQVLGQGPQFIFQYYEKEERGRGNFPDRFSARQFPNYSSELNVNALLLGDSALYLCASSLRGYTEALFGQGTRLTVV.

V is TRBV20-1 and J is TRBJ2-6; possible D gene TRBD1, 6 bases. CDR1 is DFQATT, CDR2 SNEGSKA, per germline (reference sequence). The CDR3 contains 15 residues. V lost 7 bases, J lost 1 base, and 14 bases lay in between. The CDR3 DNA follows: TGCAGTGTGTCCAGGGGTGGGTCTGGGGCCAACGTCCTGACTTTC. Its protein product is CSVSRGGSGANVLTF.

With regard to this clonotype: Here the CDR3 omits its conserved ending phenylalanine or tryptophan, so a read error is the likely source. This rearrangement joins TRBV11-2 to TRBJ2-7; the D is unclear. The CDR3 is 14 residues long. Germline V gene data show CDR1 as SGHAT and CDR2 as FQNNGV. The CDR3 region is CASSLTDTAYKQYI. In DNA, the CDR3 is TGTGCCAGCAGCTTAACTGATACTGCCTACAAGCAGTACATC.

There are many counts of this clonotype. At one end the junction does not follow the germline gene, possibly because of a read error. The chain joins TRBV10-3 to TRBJ2-3, with a possible D match to TRBD1 (6 bases). The CDR3 loop spans 15 amino acids. In germline, CDR1 is ENHRY, CDR2 SYGVKD. Here the CDR3 DNA reads TGTGCCATCAGTAAGGACAGCCCTGGCACAGATGCGCAGTATTTT. Encoded protein: CAISKDSPGTDAQYF.